The clone carrying this TCR beta chain was seen only a few times. Its antigen is not identified. This table comes from immunoSEQ multiplex PCR, and its TCRdb copy is limited to in-frame clones, with some not included. The sample contains approximately 110,000 clones, roughly 87% of which appear only once. The V and J ends lost 4 bases and 0 bases respectively, with 8 bases between them. Germline CDR1 and CDR2: SGHRS and YFSETQ. The CDR3 sequence is 13 residues long. This sample stems from a study of T cell responses to AZD1222 COVID-19 vaccine. Study results and caveats: Regions left unmutated in variants are reportedly the target of nearly half of spike-specific TCRs.

This clonotype was sampled from an adult in good health. Specimen: peripheral blood, collected on day 0 of AZD1222 vaccination. V and J are TRBV5-1 and TRBJ2-7; D is perhaps TRBD1 (6 bases). This CDR3 reads CASSKDSSYEQYF. For the CDR3, the DNA is TGCGCCAGCAGCAAGGACAGCTCCTACGAGCAGTACTTC. The entire variable domain, with the rest obtained from reference TRBV5-1 and TRBJ2-7, is as follows: KAGVTQTPRYLIKTRGQQVTLSCSPISGHRSVSWYQQTPGQGLQFLFEYFSETQRNKGNFPGRFSGRQFSNSRSEMNVSTLELGDSALYLCASSKDSSYEQYFGPGTRLTVT.